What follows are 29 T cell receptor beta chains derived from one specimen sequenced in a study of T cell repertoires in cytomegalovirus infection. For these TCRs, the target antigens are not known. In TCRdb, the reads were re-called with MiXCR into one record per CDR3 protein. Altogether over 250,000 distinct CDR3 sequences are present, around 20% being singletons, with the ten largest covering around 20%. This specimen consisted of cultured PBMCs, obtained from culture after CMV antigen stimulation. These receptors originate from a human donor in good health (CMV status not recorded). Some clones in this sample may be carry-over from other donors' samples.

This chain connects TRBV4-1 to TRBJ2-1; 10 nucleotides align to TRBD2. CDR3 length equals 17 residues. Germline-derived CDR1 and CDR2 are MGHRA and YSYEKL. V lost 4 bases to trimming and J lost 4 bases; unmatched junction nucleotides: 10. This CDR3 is CASSRSGNSGRYNEQFF. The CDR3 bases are TGCGCCAGCAGCCGTAGTGGTAATAGCGGGAGGTACAATGAGCAGTTCTTC.

The CDR3 nucleotides read TGTGCCAGCAGTTACGGGAGAGGGTACGAGCAGTACGTC. This codes for CASSYGRGYEQYV. This chain links TRBV6-2 or TRBV6-3 with TRBJ2-7; the D gene is possibly TRBD2 (5 bases). This CDR3 has 13 residues. Trimming took off 2 bases at V and 4 bases at J, with 9 bases between the two ends. The V gene's germline CDR1 is MNHEY and CDR2 SVGEGT.

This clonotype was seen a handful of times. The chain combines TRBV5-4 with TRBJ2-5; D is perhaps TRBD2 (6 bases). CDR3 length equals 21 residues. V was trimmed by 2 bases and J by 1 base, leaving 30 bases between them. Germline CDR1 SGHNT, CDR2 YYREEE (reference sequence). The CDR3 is CASSFPKDIWEARKLQETQYF. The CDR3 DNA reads TGTGCCAGCAGCTTTCCAAAAGATATATGGGAGGCACGGAAACTCCAAGAGACCCAGTACTTC.

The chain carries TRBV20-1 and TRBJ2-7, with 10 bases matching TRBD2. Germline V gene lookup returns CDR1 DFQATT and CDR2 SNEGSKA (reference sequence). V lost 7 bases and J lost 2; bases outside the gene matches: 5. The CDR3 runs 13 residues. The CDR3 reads CSVLGTSAYEQYF. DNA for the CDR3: TGCAGTGTCCTCGGGACTAGCGCCTACGAGCAGTACTTC.

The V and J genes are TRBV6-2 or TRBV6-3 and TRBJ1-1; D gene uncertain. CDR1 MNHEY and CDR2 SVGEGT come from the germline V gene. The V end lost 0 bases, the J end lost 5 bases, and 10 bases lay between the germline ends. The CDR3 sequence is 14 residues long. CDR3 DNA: TGTGCCAGCAGTTACTCGTTCGGGGTTACTGAAGCTTTCTTT. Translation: CASSYSFGVTEAFF.

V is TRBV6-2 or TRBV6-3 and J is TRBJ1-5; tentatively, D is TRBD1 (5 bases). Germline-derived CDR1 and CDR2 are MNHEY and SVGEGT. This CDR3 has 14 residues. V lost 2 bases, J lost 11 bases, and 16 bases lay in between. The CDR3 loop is CASSYGGDGRTQHF. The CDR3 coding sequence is TGTGCCAGCAGTTACGGCGGGGACGGGAGGACCCAGCATTTT.

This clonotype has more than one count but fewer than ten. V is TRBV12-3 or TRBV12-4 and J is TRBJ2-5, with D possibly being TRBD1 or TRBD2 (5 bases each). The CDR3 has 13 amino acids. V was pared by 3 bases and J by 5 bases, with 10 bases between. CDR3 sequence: CASSFLGDETQYF. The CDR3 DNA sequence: TGTGCCAGCAGTTTCTTGGGGGACGAGACCCAGTACTTC.

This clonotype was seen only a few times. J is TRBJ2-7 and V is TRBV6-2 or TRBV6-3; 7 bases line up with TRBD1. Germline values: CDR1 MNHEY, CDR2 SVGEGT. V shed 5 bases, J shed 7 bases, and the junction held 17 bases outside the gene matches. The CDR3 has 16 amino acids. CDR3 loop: CASSQGPKQGTGEQYV. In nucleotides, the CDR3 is TGTGCCAGCAGTCAAGGACCTAAACAGGGGACGGGGGAGCAGTACGTC.

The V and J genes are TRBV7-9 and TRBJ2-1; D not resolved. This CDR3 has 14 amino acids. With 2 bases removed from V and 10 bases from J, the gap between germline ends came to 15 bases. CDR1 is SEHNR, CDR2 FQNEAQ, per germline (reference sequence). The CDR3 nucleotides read TGTGCCAGCAGCTTACCTGGTGGTTGGCTCGAGCAGTTCTTC. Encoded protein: CASSLPGGWLEQFF.

The DNA for the CDR3 is TGTGCCAGCAGTTACTCGAAAAGGGATGAGCAGTTCTTC. Encoded protein: CASSYSKRDEQFF. The J gene is TRBJ2-1, the V gene TRBV6-2 or TRBV6-3; D gene ambiguous. Germline assignment: CDR1 MNHEY and CDR2 SVGEGT. V shed 0 bases and J shed 8 bases, with 8 bases lying between them. The CDR3 is 13 residues long.

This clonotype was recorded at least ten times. Written as DNA, the CDR3 is TGCAGCGTTGAAAAGGGTTTACTTATCGATGAGCAGTTCTTC. Amino acid sequence: CSVEKGLLIDEQFF. V usage is TRBV29-1 and J usage is TRBJ2-1; D gene ambiguous. This CDR3 has 14 amino acids. Trimming took 2 bases from V and 8 from J, leaving 16 bases between them. The germline V gene has CDR1 SQVTM and CDR2 ANQGSEA.

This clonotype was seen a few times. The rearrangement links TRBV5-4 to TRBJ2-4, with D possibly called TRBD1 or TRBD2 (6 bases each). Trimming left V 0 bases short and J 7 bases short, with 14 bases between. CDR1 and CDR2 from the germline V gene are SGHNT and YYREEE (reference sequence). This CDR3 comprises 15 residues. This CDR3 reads CASSLEGGSRNIQYF. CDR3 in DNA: TGTGCCAGCAGCTTGGAAGGGGGGTCGAGGAACATTCAGTACTTC.

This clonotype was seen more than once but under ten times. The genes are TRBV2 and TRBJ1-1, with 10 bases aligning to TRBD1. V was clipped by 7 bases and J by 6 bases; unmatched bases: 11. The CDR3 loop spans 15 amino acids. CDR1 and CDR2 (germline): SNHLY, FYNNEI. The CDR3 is CASTRRQGARAEAFF. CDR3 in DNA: TGTGCCAGCACCAGGAGACAGGGGGCTAGGGCTGAAGCTTTCTTT. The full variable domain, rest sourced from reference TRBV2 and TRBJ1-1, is EPEVTQTPSHQVTQMGQEVILRCVPISNHLYFYWYRQILGQKVEFLVSFYNNEISEKSEIFDDQFSVERPDGSNFTLKIRSTKLEDSAMYFCASTRRQGARAEAFFGQGTRLTVV.

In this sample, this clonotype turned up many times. The CDR3 DNA reads as TGTGCCAGCAGCTTAGACTCAGGGGGGAGCACTGAAGCTTTCTTT. Its protein is CASSLDSGGSTEAFF. The chain has TRBV7-9 and TRBJ1-1, with 7 bases identical to TRBD1. Germline V gene data show CDR1 as SEHNR and CDR2 as FQNEAQ (reference sequence). The CDR3 sequence is 15 residues long. V gave up 1 base and J gave up 4 bases; unmatched junction bases: 6.

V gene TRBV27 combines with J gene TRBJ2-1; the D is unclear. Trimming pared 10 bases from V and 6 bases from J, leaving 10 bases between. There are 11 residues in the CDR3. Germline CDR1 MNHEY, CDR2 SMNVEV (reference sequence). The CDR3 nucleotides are TGTGCCACAATTCAGAGCAATGAGCAGTTCTTC. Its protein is CATIQSNEQFF.

The CDR3 region has the DNA TGTGCCAGCAGCCCTCGGCGGGAAGGGCACCCCTACGAGCAGTACTTC. Translation gives CASSPRREGHPYEQYF. The chain combines TRBV7-6 with TRBJ2-7; possibly TRBD2 for D (6 bases). CDR1 is SGHVS and CDR2 is FNYEAQ in the germline V gene. The CDR3 runs to 16 residues. The germline V and J ends were trimmed by 5 bases and 2 bases, with 19 bases remaining between them.

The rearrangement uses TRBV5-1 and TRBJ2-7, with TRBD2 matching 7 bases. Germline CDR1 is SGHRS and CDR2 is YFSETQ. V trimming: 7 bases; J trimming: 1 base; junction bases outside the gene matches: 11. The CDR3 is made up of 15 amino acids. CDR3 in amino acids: CASVPGQGLSYEQYF. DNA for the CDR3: TGCGCCAGCGTCCCGGGGCAGGGACTATCCTACGAGCAGTACTTC.

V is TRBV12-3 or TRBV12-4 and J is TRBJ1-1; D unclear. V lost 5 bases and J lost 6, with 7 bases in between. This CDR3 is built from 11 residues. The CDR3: CASSVGPEAFF. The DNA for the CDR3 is TGTGCCAGCAGTGTAGGGCCTGAAGCTTTCTTT.

The CDR3 reads CASSYRAAEAFF. CDR3 sequence (DNA): TGTGCCAGTAGTTACAGGGCGGCTGAAGCTTTCTTT. The V gene is TRBV19, the J gene TRBJ1-1; tentative D call: TRBD1 (6 bases). This CDR3 is built from 12 residues. The V end was cut by 5 bases, the J end by 6 bases, with 10 bases between. Germline assignment: CDR1 LNHDA and CDR2 SQIVND (reference sequence).

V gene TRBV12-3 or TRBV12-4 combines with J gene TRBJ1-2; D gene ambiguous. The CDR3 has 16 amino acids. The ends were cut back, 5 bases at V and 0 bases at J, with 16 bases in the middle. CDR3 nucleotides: TGTGCCAGCAGTATGGAGGGTCGTCTGGCTAACTATGGCTACACCTTC. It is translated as CASSMEGRLANYGYTF.

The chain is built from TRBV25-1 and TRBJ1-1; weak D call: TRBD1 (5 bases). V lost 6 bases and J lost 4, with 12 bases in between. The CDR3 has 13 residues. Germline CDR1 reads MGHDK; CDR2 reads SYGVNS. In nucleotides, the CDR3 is TGTGCCAGCAGGTCAGGGTTCGGCACTGAAGCTTTCTTT. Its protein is CASRSGFGTEAFF.

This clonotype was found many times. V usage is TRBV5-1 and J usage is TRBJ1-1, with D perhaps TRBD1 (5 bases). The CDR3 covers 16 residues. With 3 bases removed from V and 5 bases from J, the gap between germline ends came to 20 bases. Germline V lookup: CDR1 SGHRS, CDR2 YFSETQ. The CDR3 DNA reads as TGCGCCAGCAGCTCTTCAATTGGTGGTCGGGGGACTGAAGCTTTCTTT. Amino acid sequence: CASSSSIGGRGTEAFF.

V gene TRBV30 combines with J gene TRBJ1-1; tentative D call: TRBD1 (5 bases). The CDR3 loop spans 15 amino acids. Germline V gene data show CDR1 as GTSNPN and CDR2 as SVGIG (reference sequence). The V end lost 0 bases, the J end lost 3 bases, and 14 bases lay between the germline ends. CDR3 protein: CAWSVSGRLDTEAFF. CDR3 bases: TGTGCCTGGAGTGTATCAGGGAGGTTAGACACTGAAGCTTTCTTT.

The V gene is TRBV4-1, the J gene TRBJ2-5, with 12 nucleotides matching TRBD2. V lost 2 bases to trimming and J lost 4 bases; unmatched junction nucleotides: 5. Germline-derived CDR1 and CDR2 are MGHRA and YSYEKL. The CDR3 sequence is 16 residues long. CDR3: CASSQRLAGEGETQYF. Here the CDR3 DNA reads TGCGCCAGCAGCCAACGACTAGCGGGAGAGGGAGAGACCCAGTACTTC.

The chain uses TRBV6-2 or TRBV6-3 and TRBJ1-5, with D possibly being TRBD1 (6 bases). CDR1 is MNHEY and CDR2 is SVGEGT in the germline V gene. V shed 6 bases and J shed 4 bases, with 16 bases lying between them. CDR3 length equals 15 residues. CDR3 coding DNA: TGTGCCAGCAGAAAACTGGACAGACAAAATCAGCCCCAGCATTTT. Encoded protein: CASRKLDRQNQPQHF.

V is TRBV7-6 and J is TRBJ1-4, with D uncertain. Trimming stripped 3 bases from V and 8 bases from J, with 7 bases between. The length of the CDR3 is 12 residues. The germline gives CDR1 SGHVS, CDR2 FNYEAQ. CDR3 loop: CASSFEREKLFF. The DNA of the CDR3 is TGTGCCAGCAGCTTCGAGAGGGAAAAACTGTTTTTT.

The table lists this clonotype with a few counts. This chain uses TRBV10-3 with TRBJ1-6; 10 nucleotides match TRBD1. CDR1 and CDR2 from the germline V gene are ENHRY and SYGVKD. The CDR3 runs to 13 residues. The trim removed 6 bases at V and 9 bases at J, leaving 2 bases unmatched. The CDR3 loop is CAIRGQGSSPLHF. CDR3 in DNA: TGTGCCATCAGGGGACAGGGGTCTTCACCCCTCCACTTT.

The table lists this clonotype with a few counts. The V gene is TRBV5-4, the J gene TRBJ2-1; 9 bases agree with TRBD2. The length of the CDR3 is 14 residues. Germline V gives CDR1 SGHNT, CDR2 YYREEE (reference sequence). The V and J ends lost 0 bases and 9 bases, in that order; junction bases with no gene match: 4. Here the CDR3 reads CASSLEGSGSEQFF. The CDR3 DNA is TGTGCCAGCAGCTTGGAAGGTAGCGGGAGTGAGCAGTTCTTC.

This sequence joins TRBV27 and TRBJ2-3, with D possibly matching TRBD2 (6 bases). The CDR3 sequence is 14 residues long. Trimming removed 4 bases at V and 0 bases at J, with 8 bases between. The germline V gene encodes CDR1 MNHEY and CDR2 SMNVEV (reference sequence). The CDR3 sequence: CASSYGTSTDTQYF. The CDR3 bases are TGTGCCAGCAGTTACGGGACTAGCACAGATACGCAGTATTTT.